The 14 T cell receptor beta chains listed next were all sequenced from one sample in a study of T cells in Graves' hyperthyroidism and ophthalmopathy. RNA transcripts served as the template for amplifying TCR beta CDR3 regions. Researchers ran a first-round RT-PCR on the TCR CDR3 using the HTBI primer set. TCRdb itself ran the multiplex PCR reads through MiXCR, one entry per CDR3 protein. The data contain just over 550,000 distinct CDR3 sequences, about 45% of them seen just once; the ten biggest clones take up about 7.8%. Sequencing was carried out using peripheral blood or thyroid tissue (not recorded which). These receptors all come from a young woman with Graves' hyperthyroidism.

In this sample, this clonotype turned up a few times. The genes are TRBV24-1 and TRBJ1-1; TRBD1 aligns across 7 bases. The CDR3 is made up of 13 amino acids. Per the germline V gene, CDR1 is KGHDR and CDR2 is SFDVKD. V lost 4 bases to trimming and J lost 5 bases; unmatched junction nucleotides: 3. In DNA, the CDR3 is TGTGCCACCAGTGAAGGGGGCTGGACTGAAGCTTTCTTT. Its translation: CATSEGGWTEAFF.

In regard to this clonotype: A clone one base away is much larger, so this may be a read error. The J gene is TRBJ1-5, the V gene TRBV2; no firm D call. Germline lookup yields CDR1 SNHLY and CDR2 FYNNEI. Trimming stripped 4 bases from V and 10 bases from J, with 14 bases between. The CDR3 length is 13 residues. The CDR3 loop reads CASSGTGGGPQHF. In nucleotides, the CDR3 is TGTGCCAGCAGTGGGACGGGAGGTGGCCCCCAGCATTTT.

This clonotype was counted ten times or more. The J gene is TRBJ2-6, the V gene TRBV24-1, with TRBD2 as a possible D gene (5 bases). CDR3 size: 19 residues. V lost 9 bases, J lost 0 bases, and 23 bases lay in between. Per germline, CDR1 KGHDR and CDR2 SFDVKD. As DNA, the CDR3 is TGTGCCACCGCCCCGTGGCCGGTCGGGGATTTCTCTGGGGCCAACGTCCTGACTTTC. This sequence encodes CATAPWPVGDFSGANVLTF.

This clonotype has just a few counts. The chain links TRBV12-3 or TRBV12-4 to TRBJ1-4, with TRBD1 matching over 9 bases. After removal of 3 bases from V and 13 bases from J, the junction contained 12 bases not matched to a gene. This CDR3 contains 15 residues. The CDR3 coding sequence is TGTGCCAGCAGTTTGGGTGTACTTGGGACAGGGCGACTGTTTTTT. It translates to CASSLGVLGTGRLFF.

Concerning this clonotype itself: A much larger clone differs by one base, so this may be a read error. This chain uses TRBV11-1 with TRBJ2-7, with 10 bases aligning to TRBD1. CDR3 length: 14 amino acids. Germline V CDR1 and CDR2: SGHAT, FQDESV (reference sequence). This chain's CDR3 is CASTPGTGDYGQYF. For the CDR3, the DNA is TGTGCCAGCACCCCCGGGACAGGGGACTACGGGCAGTACTTC.

This clonotype came up a few times. One junction end does not reproduce the germline sequence, and a read error may be involved. The chain carries TRBV10-3 and TRBJ2-7, with D perhaps given as TRBD1 or TRBD2 (5 bases each). The length of the CDR3 is 14 residues. Germline CDR1 ENHRY, CDR2 SYGVKD. CDR3 nucleotides: TGTGCCAGCAGTCCCTGGCAGGGAGACTACGAGCAGTACTTC. The encoded protein is CASSPWQGDYEQYF.

This clonotype was seen a handful of times. The rearrangement joins TRBV14 to TRBJ2-7; D remains ambiguous. The CDR3 covers 13 residues. Germline-derived CDR1 and CDR2 are SGHDN and FVKESK. Trimming left V 3 bases short and J 0 bases short, with 6 bases between. The CDR3 loop is CASSHRNSYEQYF. Written as DNA, the CDR3 is TGTGCCAGCAGCCATCGGAACTCCTACGAGCAGTACTTC. Based on the CDR3 plus reference TRBV14 and TRBJ2-7, the full variable domain is EAGVTQFPSHSVIEKGQTVTLRCDPISGHDNLYWYRRVMGKEIKFLLHFVKESKQDESGMPNNRFLAERTGGTYSTLKVQPAELEDSGVYFCASSHRNSYEQYFGPGTRLTVT.

The chain recombines TRBV7-9 with TRBJ1-4; TRBD1 is a possible D gene (6 bases). There are 14 residues in the CDR3. CDR1 is SEHNR and CDR2 is FQNEAQ in the germline V gene (reference sequence). V dropped 5 bases and J dropped 7 bases, with 14 bases sitting between them. The CDR3 DNA reads as TGTGCCAGCAGCAAGGCCCGACAGGCTGAAAAACTGTTTTTT. It translates to CASSKARQAEKLFF.

With regard to this clonotype: Germline is not matched at one junction end, which may reflect a read error. The chain links TRBV24-1 to TRBJ2-5; TRBD2 matches 7 bases. The CDR3 runs to 14 residues. Germline assignment: CDR1 KGHDR and CDR2 SFDVKD. DNA for the CDR3: TGTACCACCAGTGATTTGGGGCCGGGAGGGACCCAGTACTTC. Its protein is CTTSDLGPGGTQYF.

The chain uses TRBV29-1 and TRBJ1-2; no clear D gene. CDR1 and CDR2 from the germline V gene are SQVTM and ANQGSEA. The CDR3 totals 11 residues. Trimming pared 8 bases from V and 6 bases from J, leaving 13 bases between. This chain's CDR3 is CSQAAGDGYTF. CDR3 coding DNA: TGCAGCCAAGCGGCAGGTGATGGCTACACCTTC. Complete variable domain (other parts from reference TRBV29-1 and TRBJ1-2): SAVISQKPSRDICQRGTSLTIQCQVDSQVTMMFWYRQQPGQSLTLIATANQGSEATYESGFVIDKFPISRPNLTFSTLTVSNMSPEDSSIYLCSQAAGDGYTFGSGTRLTVV.

This clonotype was seen more than once but under ten times. The V gene is TRBV25-1, the J gene TRBJ1-2; a possible D gene is TRBD1 (6 bases). The CDR3 is made up of 14 amino acids. V dropped 5 bases and J dropped 3 bases, with 13 bases sitting between them. Germline V gene data show CDR1 as MGHDK and CDR2 as SYGVNS. The chain's CDR3 is CASSYSGGYYGYTF. For the CDR3, the DNA is TGTGCCAGCAGTTACTCGGGGGGCTACTATGGCTACACCTTC.

Note on this clonotype: At one of its ends the junction is not consistent with the germline gene, which may arise from a read error. The chain couples TRBV10-3 to TRBJ1-1; the D gene is possibly TRBD1 (6 bases). Germline V gives CDR1 ENHRY, CDR2 SYGVKD. The CDR3 has 14 residues. The CDR3 loop is CASSYSGGHTEAFF. DNA of the CDR3: TGTGCCAGCAGTTACTCGGGGGGGCACACTGAAGCTTTCTTT.

CDR3 sequence: CSASVTTGSAQPQHF. As DNA, the CDR3 is TGCAGTGCTAGTGTAACAACAGGGTCGGCTCAGCCCCAGCATTTT. The J gene is TRBJ1-5, the V gene TRBV20-1; TRBD1 might be the D (6 bases). The CDR3 sequence is 15 residues long. Trimming took 3 bases from V and 6 from J, leaving 18 bases between them. Per the germline V gene, CDR1 is DFQATT and CDR2 is SNEGSKA (reference sequence).

The genes are TRBV7-9 and TRBJ1-6; D ambiguous. V was trimmed by 8 bases and J by 11 bases, leaving 16 bases between them. The CDR3 loop spans 13 amino acids. CDR1 is SEHNR, CDR2 FQNEAQ, per germline (reference sequence). The CDR3 loop reads CASSLASAAPLHF. The CDR3 DNA follows: TGTGCCAGCTCTTTGGCCTCTGCGGCACCCCTCCACTTT. The full variable domain, completed using reference TRBV7-9 and TRBJ1-6, is DTGVSQNPRHKITKRGQNVTFRCDPISEHNRLYWYRQTLGQGPEFLTYFQNEAQLEKSRLLSDRFSAERPKGSFSTLEIQRTEQGDSAMYLCASSLASAAPLHFGNGTRLTVT.